The 27 T cell receptor beta chains listed next were all sequenced from one sample in a study of CD8 T cells in Susac syndrome. When the RNA was reverse transcribed, random hexamers were used with an input of about 0.45 to 1 ug. A single record per CDR3 protein comes from TCRdb applying MiXCR to the immunoSEQ multiplex PCR reads. The repertoire includes over 120,000 distinct CDR3 sequences, approximately 94% of them detected once, and around 0.08% sits in the top ten. Sample: CD4+ T cells from PBMCs. The receptors derive from a human donor in good health.

The CDR3 sequence: CASTSLAGGPNEQFF. The CDR3 DNA sequence: TGTGCCAGCACCTCCCTAGCGGGAGGGCCCAATGAGCAGTTCTTC. The rearrangement joins TRBV7-9 to TRBJ2-1; TRBD2 matches 12 bases. Germline V gene sequence: CDR1 SEHNR, CDR2 FQNEAQ (reference sequence). V lost 7 bases and J lost 6; bases outside the gene matches: 7. The CDR3 extends over 15 amino acids.

The chain employs TRBV19 and TRBJ2-6; 8 bases agree with TRBD1. The V gene end was trimmed by 3 bases and the J gene end by 0 bases; junction bases not matched to a gene: 16. Germline CDR1 reads LNHDA; CDR2 reads SQIVND (reference sequence). This CDR3 spans 21 amino acids. Here the CDR3 reads CASSIHRRTGTPSSGANVLTF. Here the CDR3 DNA reads TGTGCCAGTAGTATTCATAGGAGGACAGGGACACCAAGCTCTGGGGCCAACGTCCTGACTTTC.

The genes are TRBV20-1 and TRBJ2-7, with 10 positions matching TRBD2. This CDR3 contains 14 residues. The V segment lost 3 bases and the J segment 6 bases; nucleotides outside the gene matches: 8. The germline V gene has CDR1 DFQATT and CDR2 SNEGSKA (reference sequence). The CDR3 reads CSARGGLAYSEQYF. In DNA, the CDR3 is TGCAGTGCTAGGGGGGGACTAGCGTATTCCGAGCAGTACTTC.

V usage is TRBV28 and J usage is TRBJ2-1, with TRBD2 as a possible D gene (6 bases). CDR1 is MDHEN and CDR2 is SYDVKM in the germline V gene. Deletions cut 0 bases from V and 5 bases from J, with 11 bases between. The CDR3 covers 15 residues. The CDR3 loop reads CASSLWPSVNNEQFF. The CDR3 nucleotides are TGTGCCAGCAGTTTATGGCCTAGCGTGAACAATGAGCAGTTCTTC.

The CDR3 DNA is TGTGCCAGCAGCCCTGGGTCAGCGGAGACCCAGTACTTC. Its protein product is CASSPGSAETQYF. The chain recombines TRBV6-6 with TRBJ2-5; D remains unclear. The CDR3 spans 13 residues. Germline values: CDR1 MNHNY, CDR2 SVGAGI (reference sequence). Deletions cut 6 bases from V and 5 bases from J, with 13 bases between.

This chain joins TRBV7-2 and TRBJ2-3; TRBD2 agrees at 9 bases. The germline CDR1 and CDR2 sequences are SGHTA and FQGNSA. This CDR3 region has 16 residues. V lost 2 bases to trimming and J lost 4 bases; unmatched junction nucleotides: 7. CDR3 in DNA: TGTGCCAGCAGCTTAAATCTAGCGGGATTGGCAGATACGCAGTATTTT. This encodes CASSLNLAGLADTQYF.

The gene calls are TRBV10-2 and TRBJ2-2; D call uncertain. CDR1 and CDR2 from the germline V gene are WSHSY and SAAADI. The CDR3 contains 14 residues. The V and J ends lost 7 bases and 1 base respectively, with 10 bases between them. CDR3 nucleotide sequence: TGCGCCAGCACGGGTGGGTGGAACACCGGGGAGCTGTTTTTT. Translating it yields CASTGGWNTGELFF.

The rearrangement uses TRBV6-4 and TRBJ1-2, with 9 bases lining up with TRBD1. CDR3 size: 16 residues. V shed 4 bases and J 5 bases; nucleotides not matched to a gene: 11. The germline gives CDR1 MRHNA, CDR2 SNTAGT. The CDR3 region is CASSGNNGQGQYGYTF. The CDR3 region has the DNA TGTGCCAGCAGTGGGAACAACGGACAGGGGCAATATGGCTACACCTTC.

The rearrangement joins TRBV20-1 to TRBJ1-5; tentatively, D is TRBD1 (6 bases). Germline values: CDR1 DFQATT, CDR2 SNEGSKA (reference sequence). V was pared by 4 bases and J by 6 bases, with 22 bases between. The CDR3 is 16 residues long. CDR3 amino acids: CSATSGGAEGGQPQHF. Here the CDR3 DNA reads TGCAGTGCTACTAGTGGGGGGGCTGAGGGCGGTCAGCCCCAGCATTTT.

This chain connects TRBV28 to TRBJ1-2, with D possibly matching TRBD1 (5 bases). The CDR3 loop spans 15 amino acids. The ends were cut back, 6 bases at V and 0 bases at J, with 14 bases in the middle. Germline CDR1 MDHEN, CDR2 SYDVKM. The DNA of the CDR3 is TGTGCCAGCAGGGATGGGGGAGGAGCTAACTATGGCTACACCTTC. This translates into CASRDGGGANYGYTF.

The genes are TRBV10-3 and TRBJ2-1, with D perhaps matching TRBD2 (6 bases). Germline V gives CDR1 ENHRY, CDR2 SYGVKD. CDR3 length: 17 residues. V lost 2 bases, J lost 4 bases, and 18 bases lay in between. DNA of the CDR3: TGTGCCATCAGTGAGGGGCGAGGGACTTTTAAGTACAATGAGCAGTTCTTC. Its translation: CAISEGRGTFKYNEQFF.

The chain uses TRBV10-3 and TRBJ2-7; D possibly matches TRBD1 or TRBD2 (7 bases each). This CDR3 region has 15 residues. From germline, CDR1 is ENHRY and CDR2 SYGVKD. Trimming took off 2 bases at V and 0 bases at J, with 11 bases between the two ends. This CDR3 is CAISEGEGASYEQYF. The CDR3 nucleotides read TGTGCCATCAGTGAGGGGGAGGGGGCCTCCTACGAGCAGTACTTC.

This chain uses TRBV29-1 with TRBJ2-3; no reliable D call. The length of the CDR3 is 13 residues. The V gene lost 6 bases and the J gene lost 2 bases, with 12 bases spanning the gap. Germline loops: CDR1 SQVTM, CDR2 ANQGSEA. The CDR3 DNA reads TGCAGCGTGCCCTCGCAGCCCACAGATACGCAGTATTTT. It codes for CSVPSQPTDTQYF.

CDR3: CASSAEKQFF. DNA for the CDR3: TGTGCCAGCTCTGCGGAAAAGCAGTTCTTC. The chain employs TRBV3-1 and TRBJ2-1; no clear D. The CDR3 totals 10 residues. The V end lost 8 bases, the J end lost 11 bases, and 10 bases lay between the germline ends. The germline V gene has CDR1 LGHDT and CDR2 YNNKEL (reference sequence).

This clonotype was observed a handful of times. The rearrangement links TRBV19 to TRBJ2-7; 10 bases are shared with TRBD1. The CDR3 spans 14 residues. Per germline, CDR1 LNHDA and CDR2 SQIVND (reference sequence). Trimming at V came to 6 bases and at J to 4 bases, leaving 6 bases not matched to a gene. In DNA form, the CDR3 reads TGTGCCAGTAGACCGGGACAGGGGACGTACGAGCAGTACTTC. Residues: CASRPGQGTYEQYF.

V is TRBV27 and J is TRBJ2-1, with 9 nucleotides matching TRBD2. The CDR3 contains 18 residues. The V gene's germline CDR1 is MNHEY and CDR2 SMNVEV (reference sequence). V lost 8 bases and J lost 7; bases outside the gene matches: 21. The CDR3 DNA reads as TGTGCCAGCGGTGGGCCCAGACTTATTAGCGGGAGCCTTAATGAGCAGTTCTTC. It codes for CASGGPRLISGSLNEQFF.

J is TRBJ2-4 and V is TRBV7-2; D possibly matches TRBD1 or TRBD2 (5 bases each). CDR1 and CDR2 from the germline V gene are SGHTA and FQGNSA. This CDR3 contains 16 residues. V gave up 5 bases and J gave up 0 bases, with 14 bases separating them. The CDR3 nucleotides are TGTGCCAGCAGCGCGGCCGGGACCGTAGCCAAAAACATTCAGTACTTC. Amino acid sequence: CASSAAGTVAKNIQYF.

The V gene is TRBV2, the J gene TRBJ2-7; D perhaps matches TRBD2 (6 bases). The germline V gene encodes CDR1 SNHLY and CDR2 FYNNEI. Trimming removed 4 bases at V and 4 bases at J, with 26 bases between. This CDR3 is 18 amino acids long. In DNA form, the CDR3 reads TGTGCCAGCAGTGGCCCCTCTAGCGCCCCCCTGGTTCGGTACGAGCAGTACTTC. This gives the protein CASSGPSSAPLVRYEQYF.

This sequence joins TRBV30 and TRBJ2-5; 14 nucleotides agree with TRBD2. Trimming took 2 bases from V and 5 from J; bases not matched to a gene: 7. The germline gives CDR1 GTSNPN, CDR2 SVGIG (reference sequence). The CDR3 is made up of 16 amino acids. The CDR3 DNA sequence: TGTGCCTGGAGTCCCGGGACTAGCGGGAGAGGGGAGACCCAGTACTTC. It encodes CAWSPGTSGRGETQYF.

The chain joins TRBV28 to TRBJ1-1; D is perhaps TRBD1 (6 bases). The CDR3 length is 12 residues. The germline CDR1 and CDR2 sequences are MDHEN and SYDVKM. V dropped 7 bases and J dropped 4 bases, with 10 bases sitting between them. CDR3 bases: TGTGCCAGCAACGTACAGGGCACTGAAGCTTTCTTT. Its translation: CASNVQGTEAFF.

V usage is TRBV6-5 and J usage is TRBJ2-7; 8 nucleotides agree with TRBD2. V trimming: 2 bases; J trimming: 4 bases; junction bases outside the gene matches: 7. This CDR3 has 15 amino acids. The germline V gene encodes CDR1 MNHEY and CDR2 SVGAGI. The CDR3 DNA follows: TGTGCCAGCAGTTACCAGCGACTAGCGACATACGAGCAGTACTTC. Protein product: CASSYQRLATYEQYF.

This clonotype was recorded once. The chain links TRBV11-2 to TRBJ2-2, with D possibly called TRBD1 or TRBD2 (5 bases each). Germline CDR1 reads SGHAT; CDR2 reads FQNNGV. The CDR3 consists of 16 residues. V was trimmed by 5 bases and J by 0 bases, leaving 13 bases between them. CDR3 amino acids: CASSPPGRANTGELFF. CDR3 DNA: TGTGCCAGCAGCCCTCCGGGACGGGCGAACACCGGGGAGCTGTTTTTT.

This chain connects TRBV4-1 to TRBJ1-1, with 12 bases that match TRBD1. The V segment lost 1 base and the J segment 5 bases; nucleotides outside the gene matches: 2. CDR1 MGHRA and CDR2 YSYEKL come from the germline V gene. The CDR3 covers 15 residues. CDR3 residues: CASSQGDRGRTEAFF. The CDR3 nucleotides are TGCGCCAGCAGCCAAGGGGACAGGGGGCGAACTGAAGCTTTCTTT.

The chain is built from TRBV28 and TRBJ1-2; D ambiguous. CDR1 and CDR2 from the germline V gene are MDHEN and SYDVKM. The CDR3 runs 17 residues. Trimming shortened V by 1 base and J by 6 bases, and 21 bases separated the two germline ends. The CDR3 bases are TGTGCCAGCAGTTTATATGTAAACGGGCCAGGAGGCGATGGCTACACCTTC. Translated: CASSLYVNGPGGDGYTF.

This clonotype was observed a single time. The rearrangement uses TRBV30 and TRBJ2-7; 9 bases fit TRBD1. Germline CDR1 GTSNPN, CDR2 SVGIG (reference sequence). CDR3 length equals 14 residues. V was clipped by 7 bases and J by 4 bases; unmatched bases: 11. This chain's CDR3 is CALYEETGGYEQYF. CDR3 in DNA: TGTGCCTTATACGAAGAGACAGGGGGTTACGAGCAGTACTTC.

The chain uses TRBV27 and TRBJ2-2, with TRBD2 matching 9 bases. There are 14 residues in the CDR3. Germline assignment: CDR1 MNHEY and CDR2 SMNVEV (reference sequence). With V trimmed by 7 bases and J by 4 bases, 4 bases remained unmatched. The CDR3 protein is CASNSGSRTGELFF. Written as DNA, the CDR3 is TGTGCCAGCAATAGCGGGAGTCGCACCGGGGAGCTGTTTTTT.

The rearrangement uses TRBV20-1 and TRBJ1-5; TRBD1 agrees at 8 bases. This CDR3 contains 13 residues. CDR1 and CDR2 (germline): DFQATT, SNEGSKA (reference sequence). The V segment lost 6 bases and the J segment 4 bases; nucleotides outside the gene matches: 5. CDR3 bases: TGCAGTGCGCCAAGACAGGGGAATCAGCCCCAGCATTTT. Translating gives CSAPRQGNQPQHF.